Each of the 17 T cell receptor beta chains below was sequenced from the same sample in a study of blood T cells in healthy people across ages. A second PCR, run for about 7 to 11 cycles, used a sample-barcoded 5' primer plus a J-beta primer mix. MiXCR was run by TCRdb on the 5' RACE reads, yielding one entry per CDR3 protein. The table lists hundreds of thousands of distinct CDR3 sequences, 58% of them singletons. The sequencing input was blood. All receptors come from a young man in good health.

With respect to this clonotype: At one boundary the junction diverges from the germline segment, which might be a read error. The chain has TRBV6-1 and TRBJ1-2, with TRBD1 identical over 8 bases. This CDR3 is 14 amino acids long. Per germline, CDR1 MNHNS and CDR2 SASEGT. CDR3 in amino acids: CAGSWTGSLYGYTF. Here the CDR3 DNA reads TGTGCCGGCAGCTGGACAGGGAGTCTCTATGGCTACACCTTC.

This clonotype was counted only a few times. V usage is TRBV2 and J usage is TRBJ2-5; D not certain. The CDR3 extends over 13 amino acids. The germline V gene has CDR1 SNHLY and CDR2 FYNNEI. V dropped 0 bases and J dropped 11 bases, with 13 bases sitting between them. CDR3 sequence: CASSEAFRCKQYF. CDR3 bases: TGTGCCAGCAGTGAAGCCTTCCGCTGTAAGCAGTACTTC.

This CDR3 reads CASSLEYTAEQYF. The DNA of the CDR3 is TGTGCCAGCAGCTTGGAGTACACGGCAGAACAGTACTTC. This chain joins TRBV5-6 and TRBJ2-7; no reliable D call. The germline gives CDR1 SGHDT, CDR2 YYEEEE. This CDR3 comprises 13 residues. Trimming removed 0 bases at V and 10 bases at J, with 14 bases between.

This clonotype was seen a single time. The rearrangement uses TRBV4-3 and TRBJ2-1; TRBD2 might be the D (6 bases). V lost 8 bases, J lost 7 bases, and 21 bases lay in between. The V gene's germline CDR1 is LGHNA and CDR2 YSLEER. The CDR3 totals 15 residues. CDR3 bases: TGCGCCAGCTCCGCCGGGACTTTTCTCCCGAATGAGCAGTTCTTC. This encodes CASSAGTFLPNEQFF.

A single count supports this clonotype. The J gene is TRBJ1-6, the V gene TRBV4-1, with 9 bases fitting TRBD1. J gave up 9 bases and V 4 bases, and 7 bases lay outside the gene matches. The CDR3 loop spans 15 amino acids. Germline V gene sequence: CDR1 MGHRA, CDR2 YSYEKL. CDR3 amino acids: CASSPTDRGVSPLHF. The CDR3 bases are TGCGCCAGCAGCCCTACGGACAGGGGAGTTTCACCCCTCCACTTT.

The chain is built from TRBV4-1 and TRBJ2-5; perhaps D is TRBD1 or TRBD2 (5 bases each). CDR3 length: 15 amino acids. Germline lookup yields CDR1 MGHRA and CDR2 YSYEKL. V was clipped by 4 bases and J by 7 bases, with 19 bases between them. CDR3 sequence reads: CASSLKQGAEGTQYF. As DNA, the CDR3 is TGCGCCAGCAGCCTAAAGCAAGGGGCTGAGGGGACCCAGTACTTC.

This chain connects TRBV15 to TRBJ2-3; possible D gene TRBD2, 6 bases. Germline V gene data show CDR1 as LNHNV and CDR2 as YYDKDF (reference sequence). The CDR3 is 16 amino acids. This CDR3 reads CATEGPRLGSTDTQYF. The CDR3 coding sequence is TGTGCTACGGAGGGCCCTAGGTTGGGTAGCACAGATACGCAGTATTTT.

This chain uses TRBV9 with TRBJ1-2, with a tentative D call TRBD1 (6 bases). Germline loops: CDR1 SGDLS, CDR2 YYNGEE. Trimming took 3 bases from V and 6 from J, leaving 21 bases between them. The CDR3 contains 16 residues. The CDR3 bases are TGTGCCAGCAGCGATCATTCGGGGGGCGCATTCGATGGCTACACCTTC. Amino acid sequence: CASSDHSGGAFDGYTF.

This clonotype was detected a few times. The chain has TRBV2 and TRBJ2-1, with TRBD1 identical over 11 bases. Germline trimming cut 5 bases from V and 7 bases from J; bases unmatched to any gene: 4. CDR3 size: 14 residues. Germline V gene data show CDR1 as SNHLY and CDR2 as FYNNEI. Written as DNA, the CDR3 is TGTGCCAGCAGTCGGGGGACAGGGGGGAATGAGCAGTTCTTC. Translated: CASSRGTGGNEQFF.

This clonotype showed up just once. The CDR3 region is CSARVGTSGVDTQYF. The CDR3 coding sequence is TGCAGTGCTAGAGTGGGGACTAGCGGGGTAGATACGCAGTATTTT. The J gene is TRBJ2-3, the V gene TRBV20-1, with 13 bases fitting TRBD2. V dropped 1 base and J dropped 5; count of bases not matched to a gene: 3. Germline CDR1 and CDR2: DFQATT and SNEGSKA (reference sequence). This CDR3 comprises 15 residues.

This chain links TRBV6-2 or TRBV6-3 with TRBJ2-2, with TRBD2 identical over 8 bases. Germline loops: CDR1 MNHEY, CDR2 SVGEGT. Trimming cost V 6 bases and J 6 bases; bases outside gene matches: 12. The CDR3 totals 16 residues. The CDR3 DNA sequence: TGTGCCAGCAGCTTTCGAGCGGGAGACGGGCCCGGGGAGCTGTTTTTT. Encoded protein: CASSFRAGDGPGELFF.

The V call is TRBV10-3, the J call TRBJ2-5; D remains ambiguous. The CDR3 is 15 amino acids. V dropped 7 bases and J dropped 3 bases, with 18 bases sitting between them. Germline lookup yields CDR1 ENHRY and CDR2 SYGVKD. The CDR3 region has the DNA TGTGCCATCAACCCAAACGAAGCCCTAAAAGAGACCCAGTACTTC. It is translated as CAINPNEALKETQYF.

This clonotype has only a few counts. A much larger clone sits a single nucleotide away, making a read error possible. The V call is TRBV20-1, the J call TRBJ2-1; either TRBD1 or TRBD2 may fit D (5 bases each). Trimming pared 4 bases from V and 13 bases from J, leaving 32 bases between. The V gene's germline CDR1 is DFQATT and CDR2 SNEGSKA (reference sequence). There are 17 residues in the CDR3. CDR3 nucleotides: TGCAGTGCTACCGGACCACTCGGGGCTTTCCTTCAAGAGACCCAGTTCTTC. Its protein product is CSATGPLGAFLQETQFF.

The rearrangement uses TRBV25-1 and TRBJ2-1, with 7 bases lining up with TRBD2. The CDR3 runs 17 residues. The V segment lost 6 bases and the J segment 0 bases; nucleotides outside the gene matches: 11. Germline V lookup: CDR1 MGHDK, CDR2 SYGVNS. As DNA, the CDR3 is TGTGCCAGCAGGCGGGATGGGCGGGAGCACTCCTACAATGAGCAGTTCTTC. Protein sequence: CASRRDGREHSYNEQFF.

The CDR3 DNA follows: TGCGCCAGCAGCTCCCATAGCGGGGGCGGAGATGAGCAGTTCTTC. This sequence encodes CASSSHSGGGDEQFF. The chain is built from TRBV5-1 and TRBJ2-1; 9 bases map to TRBD2. The CDR3 is 15 residues long. Unmatched junction bases numbered 9, after V lost 3 bases and J lost 8 bases. Germline V gene data show CDR1 as SGHRS and CDR2 as YFSETQ.

CDR3 sequence (DNA): TGTGCCAGCAGCCCGTACCCGGGAGGGAGAGCTAGCACAGATACGCAGTATTTT. Protein product: CASSPYPGGRASTDTQYF. The rearrangement joins TRBV7-3 to TRBJ2-3, with 8 positions matching TRBD2. V lost 5 bases and J lost 0; bases outside the gene matches: 13. This CDR3 is built from 18 residues. From germline, CDR1 is SGHTA and CDR2 FQGTGA.

This clonotype occurred a few times. The chain employs TRBV9 and TRBJ2-5, with TRBD1 as a possible D gene (5 bases). Germline values: CDR1 SGDLS, CDR2 YYNGEE. Trimming left V 0 bases short and J 4 bases short, with 13 bases between. The length of the CDR3 is 15 residues. In nucleotides, the CDR3 is TGTGCCAGCAGCGTAGCAGCACAGGCCATAGAGACCCAGTACTTC. Translated: CASSVAAQAIETQYF. Full variable domain (missing parts from reference TRBV9 and TRBJ2-5): DSGVTQTPKHLITATGQRVTLRCSPRSGDLSVYWYQQSLDQGLQFLIQYYNGEERAKGNILERFSAQQFPDLHSELNLSSLELGDSALYFCASSVAAQAIETQYFGPGTRLLVL.